The clone carrying this T cell receptor (beta chain) was picked up a small number of times. RNA, once extracted, was reverse transcribed into cDNA for use as the sequencing template. Generated by immunoSEQ multiplex PCR, the TCRdb table keeps only in-frame clones and is missing some. The sample lists 110,000 to 150,000 clones, 54% occurring once. The sample belongs to a study of CD8+ T cells in alopecia areata. Germline CDR1 is ENHRY and CDR2 is SYGVKD. The trim removed 6 bases at V and 5 bases at J, leaving 7 bases unmatched. CDR3 length: 14 residues. The treatment is: oral pan-JAK inhibitor, 5-10 mg twice daily.

This TCR was sampled from a human donor with alopecia areata. The specimen comprised CD8+ T cells sorted from blood, sampled at week 4, from a patient treated with tofacitinib. The chain couples TRBV10-3 to TRBJ1-1, with TRBD1 matching over 9 bases. The CDR3 loop is CAISEGDRVTEAFF. The CDR3 DNA reads TGTGCCATCAGCGAGGGGGACAGGGTTACTGAAGCTTTCTTT.